This TCR beta chain was identified during a study of beta chain features in type 1 diabetes. Whole-study findings and limits: Possible PCR preference for shorter templates applied equally to patients and controls. All four CD4+ subsets from Type 1 diabetes patients carried moderately but significantly shorter TCRB CDR3s. The cDNA sequencing approach could over-represent high-TCR-expressing cells.

Expressed TCRB transcripts were sequenced after all isolated RNA was converted to cDNA. Using immunoSEQ multiplex PCR, the repertoire was profiled, and TCRdb retains in-frame clones only, with some absent. The data contain some 280,000 clones, roughly an eighth of them seen just once; the ten biggest clones take up about 0.015%. The ends lost 5 bases at V and 3 bases at J; junction bases unmatched: 9. CDR3 size: 17 residues. The germline CDR1 and CDR2 sequences are MDHEN and SYDVKM. Note on this clone: Its cognate antigen is unknown.

This sequence was found in a man younger than 40 with type 1 diabetes. The sequenced sample consisted of naive CD4+ T cells from blood. J is TRBJ2-5 and V is TRBV28; TRBD2 matches 13 bases. The CDR3 DNA is TGTGCCAGCAGTGTAGGCACGGGACTAGCGGGAAAAGAGACCCAGTACTTC. Encoded protein: CASSVGTGLAGKETQYF.